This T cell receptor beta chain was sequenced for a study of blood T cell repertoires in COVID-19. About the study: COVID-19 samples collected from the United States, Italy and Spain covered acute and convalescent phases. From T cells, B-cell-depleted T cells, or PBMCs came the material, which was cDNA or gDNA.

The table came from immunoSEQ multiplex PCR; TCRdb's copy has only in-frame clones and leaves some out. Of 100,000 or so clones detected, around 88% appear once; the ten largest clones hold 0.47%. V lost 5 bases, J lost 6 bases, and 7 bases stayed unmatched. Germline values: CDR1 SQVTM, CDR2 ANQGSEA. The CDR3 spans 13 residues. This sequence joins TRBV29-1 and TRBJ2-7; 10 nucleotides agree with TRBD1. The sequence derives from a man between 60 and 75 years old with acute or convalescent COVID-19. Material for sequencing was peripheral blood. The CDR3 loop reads CSVTGTGVPEQYF. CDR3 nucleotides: TGCAGCGTTACCGGGACAGGGGTTCCCGAGCAGTACTTC.